Shown below are 28 T cell receptor beta chains from a single sample sequenced in a study of PD-L1 blockade in urothelial cancer. Libraries were prepared by immunoSEQ multiplex PCR; TCRdb keeps only in-frame clonotypes and omits some of them. The table has around 100,000 clones, around 90% seen once. The time point denotes: pretreatment peripheral blood. The material sequenced was PBMCs, taken around atezolizumab (anti-PD-L1) treatment. The receptors come from a man aged 55 to 69 with urothelial cancer.

V and J are TRBV4-2 and TRBJ1-2; a weak D match, TRBD1 (5 bases). Trimming took 4 bases from V and 7 from J, leaving 16 bases between them. Germline assignment: CDR1 LGHNA and CDR2 YNFKEQ. The CDR3 runs to 14 residues. The CDR3 DNA reads as TGTGCCAGCAGCCCTTCTACAGGAGTAGGTGGCTACACCTTC. It specifies CASSPSTGVGGYTF.

The chain uses TRBV5-5 and TRBJ2-1; D unresolved. V lost 4 bases and J 0 bases, leaving 11 bases between the germline ends. Germline values: CDR1 SGHKS, CDR2 YYEKEE (reference sequence). This CDR3 is built from 15 residues. Written as DNA, the CDR3 is TGTGCCAGCAGCATGACCCGGAGCTCCTACAATGAGCAGTTCTTC. Its protein is CASSMTRSSYNEQFF.

In this sample, this clone turned up once. V gene TRBV4-1 combines with J gene TRBJ2-1, with 11 bases lining up with TRBD2. V shed 3 bases, J shed 9 bases, and the junction held 10 bases outside the gene matches. CDR1 and CDR2 (germline): MGHRA, YSYEKL. The CDR3 is 16 amino acids. The chain's CDR3 is CASSQGSTSGGPEQFF. In nucleotides, the CDR3 is TGCGCCAGCAGCCAGGGATCCACTAGCGGGGGTCCTGAGCAGTTCTTC.

This clone has a single count. The chain has TRBV29-1 and TRBJ2-1; 8 positions agree with TRBD2. Trimming took 5 bases from V and 3 from J; bases not matched to a gene: 12. Germline lookup yields CDR1 SQVTM and CDR2 ANQGSEA. This CDR3 spans 16 amino acids. CDR3 loop: CSVLDPWRGDYNEQFF. CDR3 DNA: TGCAGCGTTCTAGATCCCTGGCGGGGGGACTACAATGAGCAGTTCTTC.

The chain uses TRBV7-2 and TRBJ1-1; tentative D call: TRBD1 (5 bases). Trimming took 2 bases from V and 4 from J, leaving 8 bases between them. CDR3 size: 13 residues. The germline V gene encodes CDR1 SGHTA and CDR2 FQGNSA. CDR3 bases: TGTGCCAGCAGCTTAACAGGATCCACTGAAGCTTTCTTT. Encoded protein: CASSLTGSTEAFF.

This clone came up once. This chain uses TRBV11-2 with TRBJ1-2, with a tentative D call TRBD1 (5 bases). V lost 0 bases to trimming and J lost 9 bases, with 14 bases between them. Germline assignment: CDR1 SGHAT and CDR2 FQNNGV. The CDR3 covers 14 residues. CDR3 region: CASSLEQNGGSYTF. The CDR3 DNA reads TGTGCCAGCAGCTTAGAGCAAAACGGGGGGAGCTACACCTTC.

The DNA of the CDR3 is TGTGCCAGCAGCTTAGCGACAGCTGGTGATTCACCCCTCCACTTT. Its protein product is CASSLATAGDSPLHF. The V gene is TRBV7-2, the J gene TRBJ1-6; D perhaps matches TRBD1 (5 bases). V lost 0 bases to trimming and J lost 8 bases, with 11 bases between them. Germline CDR1 reads SGHTA; CDR2 reads FQGNSA. This CDR3 has 15 amino acids. Full variable domain (outside the CDR3, taken from reference TRBV7-2 and TRBJ1-6): GAGVSQSPSNKVTEKGKDVELRCDPISGHTALYWYRQSLGQGLEFLIYFQGNSAPDKSGLPSDRFSAERTGGSVSTLTIQRTQQEDSAVYLCASSLATAGDSPLHFGNGTRLTVT.

The chain is built from TRBV13 and TRBJ2-7; TRBD2 agrees at 11 bases. Germline V CDR1 and CDR2: PRHDT, FYEKMQ (reference sequence). V shed 5 bases, J shed 5 bases, and the junction held 11 bases outside the gene matches. The CDR3 has 16 residues. CDR3 residues: CASSVLAGGSENEQYF. CDR3 nucleotide sequence: TGTGCCAGCAGCGTCCTAGCGGGAGGCTCTGAGAACGAGCAGTACTTC. The full variable domain, in which reference TRBV13 and TRBJ2-7 provide the parts outside the CDR3, is AAGVIQSPRHLIKEKRETATLKCYPIPRHDTVYWYQQGPGQDPQFLISFYEKMQSDKGSIPDRFSAQQFSDYHSELNMSSLELGDSALYFCASSVLAGGSENEQYFGPGTRLTVT.

The chain couples TRBV6-5 to TRBJ2-7; a possible D gene is TRBD1 (5 bases). The CDR3 contains 14 residues. Looked up from germline, CDR1 is MNHEY and CDR2 is SVGAGI. V dropped 6 bases and J dropped 2 bases, with 14 bases sitting between them. The chain's CDR3 is CASRRQGLPYEQYF. The CDR3 region has the DNA TGTGCCAGCAGGAGGCAGGGTTTGCCCTACGAGCAGTACTTC.

The V call is TRBV6-1, the J call TRBJ1-1; D gene unclear. The CDR3 covers 13 residues. CDR1 and CDR2 from the germline V gene are MNHNS and SASEGT. Trimming stripped 5 bases from V and 4 bases from J, with 11 bases between. CDR3: CASSPPAGTEAFF. The DNA of the CDR3 is TGTGCCAGCAGTCCGCCCGCGGGCACTGAAGCTTTCTTT.

The chain recombines TRBV6-5 with TRBJ1-1; maybe TRBD1 (5 bases). In germline, CDR1 is MNHEY, CDR2 SVGAGI. The CDR3 totals 12 residues. The V end lost 2 bases, the J end lost 5 bases, and 6 bases lay between the germline ends. The CDR3 reads CASSYGHTEAFF. CDR3 bases: TGTGCCAGCAGTTACGGACATACTGAAGCTTTCTTT.

This chain links TRBV7-2 with TRBJ1-5, with 9 bases fitting TRBD1. The CDR3 extends over 17 amino acids. The V gene end was trimmed by 2 bases and the J gene end by 11 bases; junction bases not matched to a gene: 16. The germline V gene encodes CDR1 SGHTA and CDR2 FQGNSA. CDR3 amino acids: CASSLREGQGPRGAQHF. The CDR3 DNA reads as TGTGCCAGCAGCTTAAGAGAGGGACAGGGCCCTAGGGGGGCCCAGCATTTT.

V is TRBV11-1 and J is TRBJ1-1; D gene unclear. This CDR3 contains 13 residues. Germline CDR1 reads SGHAT; CDR2 reads FQDESV (reference sequence). V gave up 1 base and J gave up 7 bases, with 10 bases separating them. The CDR3 bases are TGTGCCAGCAGCTTAGGCGGAATCAATGAAGCTTTCTTT. This encodes CASSLGGINEAFF.

The rearrangement links TRBV7-2 to TRBJ1-5; D is unclear. The V gene's germline CDR1 is SGHTA and CDR2 FQGNSA. V was shortened by 1 base and J by 4 bases, with 5 bases between the two germline ends. This CDR3 region has 13 residues. The CDR3 DNA reads as TGTGCCAGCAGCTTAGGCAGGAATCAGCCCCAGCATTTT. This codes for CASSLGRNQPQHF.

The chain couples TRBV30 to TRBJ2-1; TRBD2 agrees at 9 bases. This CDR3 spans 13 amino acids. Germline V gene data show CDR1 as GTSNPN and CDR2 as SVGIG (reference sequence). Trimming removed 2 bases from V and 13 bases from J; junction bases left unmatched: 9. The CDR3, as DNA: TGTGCCTGGAGTAAGGGTAGCGGGAGAGGTCAGTTCTTC. This gives the protein CAWSKGSGRGQFF.

V gene TRBV6-1 combines with J gene TRBJ1-1, with 10 nucleotides matching TRBD1. The CDR3 consists of 17 residues. Germline CDR1 MNHNS, CDR2 SASEGT. Trimming took 1 base from V and 8 from J; bases not matched to a gene: 13. CDR3 sequence reads: CASSEGFADRGVGEAFF. CDR3 sequence (DNA): TGTGCCAGCAGTGAAGGTTTTGCGGACAGGGGGGTAGGGGAAGCTTTCTTT.

The chain links TRBV7-2 to TRBJ2-3, with a weak D call TRBD1 (5 bases). V was cut by 5 bases and J by 5 bases, with 8 bases left in between. This CDR3 spans 12 amino acids. The germline CDR1 and CDR2 sequences are SGHTA and FQGNSA. This CDR3 is CASSPQGDTQYF. The CDR3 DNA reads as TGTGCCAGCAGCCCGCAGGGAGATACGCAGTATTTT.

CDR3 region: CASREDRWNEKLFF. The DNA for the CDR3 is TGTGCCAGCAGGGAGGACAGATGGAATGAAAAACTGTTTTTT. The chain joins TRBV2 to TRBJ1-4; D perhaps matches TRBD1 (6 bases). The CDR3 totals 14 residues. Per the germline V gene, CDR1 is SNHLY and CDR2 is FYNNEI. Deletions cut 6 bases from V and 5 bases from J, with 13 bases between.

The CDR3 DNA reads as TGTGCCAGCAGTTTAGCCAGGCAGGAGGGAGGACACACAGATACGCAGTATTTT. This translates into CASSLARQEGGHTDTQYF. This chain links TRBV27 with TRBJ2-3, with a tentative D call TRBD2 (6 bases). This CDR3 has 18 amino acids. V was cut by 2 bases and J by 2 bases, with 20 bases left in between. Germline assignment: CDR1 MNHEY and CDR2 SMNVEV (reference sequence).

The rearrangement uses TRBV7-6 and TRBJ1-1; no reliable D call. Germline V gene sequence: CDR1 SGHVS, CDR2 FNYEAQ. The V and J ends lost 3 bases and 1 base respectively, with 6 bases between them. The CDR3 has 13 amino acids. Here the CDR3 reads CASSFSGNTEAFF. CDR3 DNA: TGTGCCAGCAGCTTCTCAGGGAACACTGAAGCTTTCTTT.

V is TRBV4-3 and J is TRBJ2-7, with a weak D call TRBD2 (5 bases). V was pared by 3 bases and J by 1 base, with 28 bases between. The CDR3 is 20 amino acids. Germline assignment: CDR1 LGHNA and CDR2 YSLEER. DNA for the CDR3: TGCGCCAGCAGCCAGGCCCTCCCCCAAAGTGTGAGGGTAAGGTCCTACGAGCAGTACTTC. Protein sequence: CASSQALPQSVRVRSYEQYF.

The CDR3 protein is CASSYPSGGYNEQFF. DNA for the CDR3: TGTGCCAGCAGTTATCCTAGCGGGGGATACAATGAGCAGTTCTTC. The genes are TRBV5-6 and TRBJ2-1; 10 bases agree with TRBD2. Looked up from germline, CDR1 is SGHDT and CDR2 is YYEEEE. With V trimmed by 5 bases and J by 4 bases, 6 bases remained unmatched. The CDR3 is 15 residues long.

V usage is TRBV5-1 and J usage is TRBJ2-3; 7 nucleotides align to TRBD2. From germline, CDR1 is SGHRS and CDR2 YFSETQ. This CDR3 has 15 amino acids. The V gene end was trimmed by 2 bases and the J gene end by 2 bases; junction bases not matched to a gene: 5. CDR3: CASSFGTKNTDTQYF. The CDR3 DNA reads as TGCGCCAGCAGCTTCGGGACTAAAAACACAGATACGCAGTATTTT.

The rearrangement joins TRBV7-9 to TRBJ2-3; D gene unclear. The germline V and J ends were trimmed by 1 base and 6 bases, with 5 bases remaining between them. This CDR3 is built from 12 residues. From germline, CDR1 is SEHNR and CDR2 FQNEAQ (reference sequence). The CDR3 reads CASSLGLDTQYF. CDR3 bases: TGTGCCAGCAGCTTAGGTCTGGATACGCAGTATTTT. The variable domain in full, completed from reference TRBV7-9 and TRBJ2-3, reads DTGVSQNPRHKITKRGQNVTFRCDPISEHNRLYWYRQTLGQGPEFLTYFQNEAQLEKSRLLSDRFSAERPKGSFSTLEIQRTEQGDSAMYLCASSLGLDTQYFGPGTRLTVL.

The rearrangement joins TRBV7-9 to TRBJ1-1; 7 positions agree with TRBD1. J was trimmed by 2 bases and V by 3 bases; bases with no gene match: 6. The CDR3 has 15 residues. Germline V lookup: CDR1 SEHNR, CDR2 FQNEAQ (reference sequence). The chain's CDR3 is CASSFLVGGNTEAFF. CDR3 nucleotide sequence: TGTGCCAGCAGCTTTCTAGTAGGGGGCAACACTGAAGCTTTCTTT.

The chain joins TRBV29-1 to TRBJ2-1, with 7 bases aligning to TRBD2. The CDR3 consists of 15 residues. Germline CDR1 and CDR2: SQVTM and ANQGSEA. V lost 3 bases, J lost 1 base, and 6 bases stayed unmatched. The CDR3 coding sequence is TGCAGCGTTGACCGGGGGGTGGGGTCCTACAATGAGCAGTTCTTC. This codes for CSVDRGVGSYNEQFF.

The chain is built from TRBV9 and TRBJ2-2; 13 bases align to TRBD2. Losses at the gene ends were 2 bases for V and 3 bases for J; bases not matched to a gene: 4. The CDR3 loop spans 17 amino acids. CDR1 and CDR2 from the germline V gene are SGDLS and YYNGEE. The CDR3 bases are TGTGCCAGCAGCGTTCTTGGACTAGCGGGGGACACCGGGGAGCTGTTTTTT. Translated, it gives CASSVLGLAGDTGELFF. Combining the CDR3 with reference TRBV9 and TRBJ2-2 gives the whole variable domain DSGVTQTPKHLITATGQRVTLRCSPRSGDLSVYWYQQSLDQGLQFLIQYYNGEERAKGNILERFSAQQFPDLHSELNLSSLELGDSALYFCASSVLGLAGDTGELFFGEGSRLTVL.

V is TRBV4-1 and J is TRBJ2-2; 9 nucleotides align to TRBD1. After removal of 4 bases from V and 6 bases from J, the junction contained 3 bases not matched to a gene. Germline V gene lookup returns CDR1 MGHRA and CDR2 YSYEKL. The length of the CDR3 is 14 residues. CDR3 sequence (DNA): TGCGCCAGCAGCCCGGGACAGGGTCCCGGGGAGCTGTTTTTT. Translated, it gives CASSPGQGPGELFF.